The sequence of this T cell receptor beta chain was determined in a study of cytomegalovirus exposure and HLA in healthy donors. General study findings and limits: Analyzed later, association rates of TCRs varied across HLA loci, with DRB1 most and HLA-C fewest.

In the case of this clone: The antigen is not known.

CDR3 length: 15 residues. Unmatched junction bases numbered 6, after V lost 1 base and J lost 3 bases. Germline lookup yields CDR1 SGHKS and CDR2 YYEKEE (reference sequence). The PCR ran on 60 Vbeta and 13 Jbeta primers. TCRdb's table, derived via immunoSEQ multiplex PCR, lists solely in-frame clones and lacks some. The sample records under 100,000 clones, roughly 76% being singletons. The sample comprised PBMCs. The chain links TRBV5-5 to TRBJ2-7, with 8 bases identical to TRBD1. The origin of this receptor is a human donor in good health. The CDR3 loop reads CASSLSDRVDYEQYF. As DNA, the CDR3 is TGTGCCAGCAGCTTGTCGGACAGGGTTGACTACGAGCAGTACTTC.